Listed here are 5 T cell receptor beta chains from one sample, sequenced in a study of T-cell memory formation after mild COVID-19. TCRdb processed the 5' RACE reads anew with MiXCR; each CDR3 protein has one entry. The table includes approximately 430,000 distinct CDR3 sequences, 23% detected once. The sample comprised PBMCs or a T cell subset sorted from them (not recorded which). Source of these receptors: an adult woman who had mild COVID-19 (a few samples of this study predate the infection). Cell type and time point are not known.

This clonotype turned up a few times. CDR3 DNA sequence: TGCAGTGCTAGAGGGGGAACCGGGGAGCTGTTTTTT. Protein product: CSARGGTGELFF. The V and J genes are TRBV20-1 and TRBJ2-2; D unclear. Looked up from germline, CDR1 is DFQATT and CDR2 is SNEGSKA (reference sequence). The CDR3 has 12 amino acids. V was pared by 1 base and J by 5 bases, with 5 bases between.

The CDR3 DNA follows: TGTGCCACCAGAAAAACCCCAGCTAGAAATTACTTC. Its translation: CATRKTPARNYF. This chain uses TRBV15 with TRBJ2-7; D is unclear. The CDR3 totals 12 residues. CDR1 and CDR2 (germline): LNHNV, YYDKDF (reference sequence). Trimming pared 6 bases from V and 13 bases from J, leaving 19 bases between. The variable domain in full, with the rest retrieved from reference TRBV15 and TRBJ2-7, is DAMVIQNPRYQVTQFGKPVTLSCSQTLNHNVMYWYQQKSSQAPKLLFHYYDKDFNNEADTPDNFQSRRPNTSFCFLDIRSPGLGDTAMYLCATRKTPARNYFGPGTRLTVT.

The chain joins TRBV29-1 to TRBJ2-3; D is undetermined. CDR1 and CDR2 (germline): SQVTM, ANQGSEA. The CDR3 spans 13 residues. Trimming cost V 3 bases and J 2 bases, with 9 bases left between them. The CDR3 region has the DNA TGCAGCGTTGATGGCGAAAACACAGATACGCAGTATTTT. Encoded protein: CSVDGENTDTQYF.

This chain links TRBV2 with TRBJ1-4; unclear D gene. Germline assignment: CDR1 SNHLY and CDR2 FYNNEI. Trimming shortened V by 2 bases and J by 4 bases, and 14 bases separated the two germline ends. This CDR3 is built from 16 residues. Here the CDR3 reads CASSERVGPLNEKLFF. CDR3 nucleotides: TGTGCCAGCAGTGAAAGGGTTGGACCCCTTAATGAAAAACTGTTTTTT. Drawing the rest from reference TRBV2 and TRBJ1-4, the complete variable domain is EPEVTQTPSHQVTQMGQEVILRCVPISNHLYFYWYRQILGQKVEFLVSFYNNEISEKSEIFDDQFSVERPDGSNFTLKIRSTKLEDSAMYFCASSERVGPLNEKLFFGSGTQLSVL.

A few counts support this clonotype. The genes are TRBV7-9 and TRBJ1-4; TRBD1 is a possible D gene (5 bases). CDR3 length: 15 amino acids. The V and J ends lost 5 bases and 8 bases respectively, with 18 bases between them. Per germline, CDR1 SEHNR and CDR2 FQNEAQ (reference sequence). This chain's CDR3 is CASSLTVGEDEKLFF. CDR3 DNA: TGTGCCAGCAGCCTCACGGTGGGGGAAGACGAAAAACTGTTTTTT.